Given below is one TCR beta chain in context. No antigen is known for it. The record originates from a study of T-cell memory formation after mild COVID-19. In germline, CDR1 is MNHEY, CDR2 SVGEGT. CDR3 length: 16 amino acids. The germline V and J ends were trimmed by 5 bases and 1 base, with 15 bases remaining between them. Study-wide results and caveats: Researchers report contracting CD4+ clones mostly in CM and EM, with CD8+ clones in EMRA.

TCRdb fed the 5' RACE reads into MiXCR, producing one record per CDR3 protein. Counted here are some 100,000 distinct CDR3 sequences, 11% occurring once; the ten biggest clones make up approximately 40%. The receptor was derived from a man in his late teens or twenties who had mild COVID-19 (a few samples of this study predate the infection). Cell type and time point are not known. Input material: PBMCs or a T cell subset sorted from them (not recorded which). The rearrangement uses TRBV6-2 or TRBV6-3 and TRBJ1-5; tentatively, D is TRBD1 (6 bases). The CDR3 DNA is TGTGCCAGCAGTCTGTCTGTCGGGGGCAGCAATCAGCCCCAGCATTTT. Its translation is CASSLSVGGSNQPQHF.